The following is a TCR beta chain sequence with its context. Sequencing used immunoSEQ multiplex PCR; TCRdb keeps in-frame clones, though not all of them. The sample carries tens of thousands of clones, nearly 90% recorded once. The CDR3 is 21 amino acids. CDR1 SNHLY and CDR2 FYNNEI come from the germline V gene. V was pared by 2 bases and J by 6 bases, with 20 bases of the junction left unmatched. This specimen belongs to a study of identifying expanded T cells in peripheral blood. The receptor was isolated from a person aged 18 to 75 in good health. The V and J genes are TRBV2 and TRBJ2-4; 12 positions match TRBD2. Sequenced: blood. Here the CDR3 DNA reads TGTGCCAGCAGTGAAATAAGGGCTAGCGGGAGGGCCGCGATTTCGAGAAACATTCAGTACTTC. As protein: CASSEIRASGRAAISRNIQYF.